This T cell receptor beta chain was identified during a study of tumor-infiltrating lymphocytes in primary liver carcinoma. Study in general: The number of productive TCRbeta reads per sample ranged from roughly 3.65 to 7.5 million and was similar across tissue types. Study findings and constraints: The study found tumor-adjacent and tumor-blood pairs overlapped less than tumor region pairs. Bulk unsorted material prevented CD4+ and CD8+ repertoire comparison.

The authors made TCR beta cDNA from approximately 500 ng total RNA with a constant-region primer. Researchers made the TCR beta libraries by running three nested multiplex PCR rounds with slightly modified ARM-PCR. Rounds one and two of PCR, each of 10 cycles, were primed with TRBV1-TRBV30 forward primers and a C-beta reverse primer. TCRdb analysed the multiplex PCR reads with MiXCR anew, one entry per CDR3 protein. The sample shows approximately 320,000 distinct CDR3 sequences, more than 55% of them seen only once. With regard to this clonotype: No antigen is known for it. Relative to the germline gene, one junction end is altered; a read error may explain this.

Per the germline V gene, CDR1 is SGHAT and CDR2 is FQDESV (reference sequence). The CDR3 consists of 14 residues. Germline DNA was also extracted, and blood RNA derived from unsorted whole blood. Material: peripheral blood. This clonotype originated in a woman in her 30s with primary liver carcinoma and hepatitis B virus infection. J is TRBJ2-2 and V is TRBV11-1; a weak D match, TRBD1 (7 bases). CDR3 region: CVSNRQGGARELFF. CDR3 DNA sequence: TGTGTCAGCAATAGACAGGGAGGCGCCAGGGAGCTGTTTTTT.